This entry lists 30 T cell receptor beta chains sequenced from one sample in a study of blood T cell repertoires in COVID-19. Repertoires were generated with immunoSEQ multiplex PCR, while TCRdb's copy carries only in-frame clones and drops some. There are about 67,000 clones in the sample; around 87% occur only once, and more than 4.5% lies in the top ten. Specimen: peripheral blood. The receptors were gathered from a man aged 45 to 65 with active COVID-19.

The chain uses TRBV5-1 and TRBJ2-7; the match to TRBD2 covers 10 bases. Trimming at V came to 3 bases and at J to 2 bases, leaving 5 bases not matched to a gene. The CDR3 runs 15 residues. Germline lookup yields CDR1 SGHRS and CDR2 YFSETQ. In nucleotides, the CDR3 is TGCGCCAGCAGCTACTCTAGCGGGGGAACCTACGAGCAGTACTTC. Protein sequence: CASSYSSGGTYEQYF.

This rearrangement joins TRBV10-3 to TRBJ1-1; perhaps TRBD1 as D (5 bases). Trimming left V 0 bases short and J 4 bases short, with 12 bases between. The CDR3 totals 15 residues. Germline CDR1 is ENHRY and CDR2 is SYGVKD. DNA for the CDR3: TGTGCCATCAGTGAGTCGATTGGGGCTCCCACTGAAGCTTTCTTT. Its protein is CAISESIGAPTEAFF.

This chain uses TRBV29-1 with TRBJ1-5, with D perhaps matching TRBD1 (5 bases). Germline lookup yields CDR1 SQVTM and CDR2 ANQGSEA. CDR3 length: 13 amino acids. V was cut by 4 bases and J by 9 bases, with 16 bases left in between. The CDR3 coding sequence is TGCAGCGTTGGGGACTCCTCCGGTGGGCCCCAGCATTTT. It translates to CSVGDSSGGPQHF. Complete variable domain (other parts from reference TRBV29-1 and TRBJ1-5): SAVISQKPSRDICQRGTSLTIQCQVDSQVTMMFWYRQQPGQSLTLIATANQGSEATYESGFVIDKFPISRPNLTFSTLTVSNMSPEDSSIYLCSVGDSSGGPQHFGDGTRLSIL.

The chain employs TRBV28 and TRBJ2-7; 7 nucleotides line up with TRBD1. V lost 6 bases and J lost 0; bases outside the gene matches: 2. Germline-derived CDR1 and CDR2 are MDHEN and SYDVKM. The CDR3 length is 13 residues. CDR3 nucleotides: TGTGCCAGCAGCCAGGGGGACTCCTACGAGCAGTACTTC. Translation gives CASSQGDSYEQYF.

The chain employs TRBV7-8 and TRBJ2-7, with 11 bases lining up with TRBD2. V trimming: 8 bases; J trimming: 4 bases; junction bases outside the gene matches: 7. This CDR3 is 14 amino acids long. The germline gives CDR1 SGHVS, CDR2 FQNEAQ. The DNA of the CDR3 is TGTGCCAGCGGGAATAGCGGGAGGGCTTACGAGCAGTACTTC. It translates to CASGNSGRAYEQYF.

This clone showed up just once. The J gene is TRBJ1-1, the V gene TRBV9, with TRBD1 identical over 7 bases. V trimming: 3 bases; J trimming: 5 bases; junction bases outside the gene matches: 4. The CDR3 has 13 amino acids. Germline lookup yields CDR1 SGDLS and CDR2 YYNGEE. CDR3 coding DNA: TGTGCCAGCAGCGACAGGGGCGGTACTGAAGCTTTCTTT. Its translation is CASSDRGGTEAFF.

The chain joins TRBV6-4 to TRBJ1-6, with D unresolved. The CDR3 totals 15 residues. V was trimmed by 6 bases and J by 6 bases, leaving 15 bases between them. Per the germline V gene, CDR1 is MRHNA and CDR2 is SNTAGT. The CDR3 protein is CASSAGIGSNSPLHF. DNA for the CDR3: TGTGCCAGCAGCGCCGGGATAGGGAGTAATTCACCCCTCCACTTT.

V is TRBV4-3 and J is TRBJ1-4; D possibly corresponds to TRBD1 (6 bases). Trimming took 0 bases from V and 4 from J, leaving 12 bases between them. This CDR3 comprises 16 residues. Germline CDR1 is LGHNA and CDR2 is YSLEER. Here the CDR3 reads CASSQEGRGYNEKLFF. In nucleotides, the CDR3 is TGCGCCAGCAGCCAAGAAGGGAGGGGGTATAATGAAAAACTGTTTTTT.

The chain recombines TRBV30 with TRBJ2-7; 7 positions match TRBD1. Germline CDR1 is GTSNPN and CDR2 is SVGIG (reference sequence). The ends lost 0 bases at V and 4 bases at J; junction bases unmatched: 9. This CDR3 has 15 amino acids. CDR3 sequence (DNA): TGTGCCTGGAGTGTCTTGGACAGGATGGGGTACGAGCAGTACTTC. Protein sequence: CAWSVLDRMGYEQYF.

CDR3 loop: CASSLDRAGETQYF. The CDR3 bases are TGTGCCAGCAGCTTAGACAGGGCGGGTGAGACCCAGTACTTC. The gene calls are TRBV7-2 and TRBJ2-5, with D possibly TRBD1 on 6 matching bases. In germline, CDR1 is SGHTA, CDR2 FQGNSA. The CDR3 is 14 residues long. Trimming took 1 base from V and 5 from J, leaving 11 bases between them.

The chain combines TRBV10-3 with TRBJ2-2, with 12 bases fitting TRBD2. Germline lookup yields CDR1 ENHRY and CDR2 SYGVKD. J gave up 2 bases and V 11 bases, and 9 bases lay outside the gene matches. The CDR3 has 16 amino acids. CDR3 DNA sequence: TGTGCCGGGGGTCCGACTAGCGGGAGAAACACCGGGGAGCTGTTTTTT. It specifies CAGGPTSGRNTGELFF.

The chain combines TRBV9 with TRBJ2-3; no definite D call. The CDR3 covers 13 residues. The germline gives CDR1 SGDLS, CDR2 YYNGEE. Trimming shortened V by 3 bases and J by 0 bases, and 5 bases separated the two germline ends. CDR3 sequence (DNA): TGTGCCAGCAGCGCACTTAGCACAGATACGCAGTATTTT. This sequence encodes CASSALSTDTQYF.

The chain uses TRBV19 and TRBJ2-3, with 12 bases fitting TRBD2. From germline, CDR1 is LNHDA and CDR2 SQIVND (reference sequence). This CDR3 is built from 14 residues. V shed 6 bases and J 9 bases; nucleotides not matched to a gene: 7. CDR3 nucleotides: TGTGCCAGTAGCCGCGGGACTAGCGGGTACACGCAGTATTTT. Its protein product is CASSRGTSGYTQYF.

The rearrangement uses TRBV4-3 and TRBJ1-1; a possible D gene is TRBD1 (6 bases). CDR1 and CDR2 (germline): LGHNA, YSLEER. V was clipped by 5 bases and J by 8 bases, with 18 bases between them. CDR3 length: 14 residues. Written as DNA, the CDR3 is TGCGCCAGCAGCAAAGGTACAGGGTTCGGCGAAGCTTTCTTT. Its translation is CASSKGTGFGEAFF.

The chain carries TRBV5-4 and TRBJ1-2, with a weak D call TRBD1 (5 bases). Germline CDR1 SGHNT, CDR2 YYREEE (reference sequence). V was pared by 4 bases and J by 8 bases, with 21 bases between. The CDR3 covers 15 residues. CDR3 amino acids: CASSKEGAPIHGYTF. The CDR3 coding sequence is TGTGCCAGCAGCAAGGAAGGGGCCCCCATCCACGGCTACACCTTC.

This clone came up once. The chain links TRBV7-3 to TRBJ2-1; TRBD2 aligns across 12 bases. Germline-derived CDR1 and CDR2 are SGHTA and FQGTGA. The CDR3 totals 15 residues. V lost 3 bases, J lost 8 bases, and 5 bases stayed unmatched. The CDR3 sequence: CASSFSSGRAYEQFF. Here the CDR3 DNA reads TGTGCCAGCAGCTTCTCTAGCGGGAGGGCCTATGAGCAGTTCTTC.

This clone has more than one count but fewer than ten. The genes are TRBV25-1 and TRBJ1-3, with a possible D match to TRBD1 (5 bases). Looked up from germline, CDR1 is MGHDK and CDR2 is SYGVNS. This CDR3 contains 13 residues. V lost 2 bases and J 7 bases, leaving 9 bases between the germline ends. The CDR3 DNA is TGTGCCAGCAGTGAAAGGACAAGGAACACCATATATTTT. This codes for CASSERTRNTIYF.

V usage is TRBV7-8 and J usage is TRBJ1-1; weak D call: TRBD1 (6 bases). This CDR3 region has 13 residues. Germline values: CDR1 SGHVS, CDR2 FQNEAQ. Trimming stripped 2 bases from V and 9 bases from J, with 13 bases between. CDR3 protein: CASSLTGPGKAFF. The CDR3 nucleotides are TGTGCCAGCAGCTTAACAGGGCCTGGAAAAGCTTTCTTT.

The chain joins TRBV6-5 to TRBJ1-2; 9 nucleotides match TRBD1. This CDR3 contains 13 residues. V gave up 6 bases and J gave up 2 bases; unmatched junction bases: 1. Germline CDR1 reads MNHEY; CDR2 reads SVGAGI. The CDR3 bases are TGTGCCAGCAGGGGGACAGGGAACTATGGCTACACCTTC. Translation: CASRGTGNYGYTF.

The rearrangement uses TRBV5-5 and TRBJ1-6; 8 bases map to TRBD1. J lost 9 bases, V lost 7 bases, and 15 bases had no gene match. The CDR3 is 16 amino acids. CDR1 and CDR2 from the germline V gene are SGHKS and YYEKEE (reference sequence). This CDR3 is CASRKDDRGYGSPLHF. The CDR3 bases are TGTGCCAGCCGGAAGGATGACAGGGGATACGGTTCACCCCTCCACTTT. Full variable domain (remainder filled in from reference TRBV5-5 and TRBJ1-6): DAGVTQSPTHLIKTRGQQVTLRCSPISGHKSVSWYQQVLGQGPQFIFQYYEKEERGRGNFPDRFSARQFPNYSSELNVNALLLGDSALYLCASRKDDRGYGSPLHFGNGTRLTVT.

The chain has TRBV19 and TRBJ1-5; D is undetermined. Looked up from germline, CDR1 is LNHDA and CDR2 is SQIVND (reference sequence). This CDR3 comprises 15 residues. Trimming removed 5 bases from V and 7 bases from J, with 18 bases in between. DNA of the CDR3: TGTGCCAGTAGTGCCAGGCCCCGACCGGGGCAGCCCCAGCATTTT. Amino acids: CASSARPRPGQPQHF.

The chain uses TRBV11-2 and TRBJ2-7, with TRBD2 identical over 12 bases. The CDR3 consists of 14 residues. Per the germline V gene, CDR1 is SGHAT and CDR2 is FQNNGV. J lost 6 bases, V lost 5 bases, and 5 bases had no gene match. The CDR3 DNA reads TGTGCCAGCAGCCCCGGACTAGCGGGATTCGAGCAGTACTTC. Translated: CASSPGLAGFEQYF.

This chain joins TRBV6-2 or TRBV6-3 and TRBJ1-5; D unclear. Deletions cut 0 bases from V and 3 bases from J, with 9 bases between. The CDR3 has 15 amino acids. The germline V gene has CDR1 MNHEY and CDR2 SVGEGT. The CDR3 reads CASSYSAAINQPQHF. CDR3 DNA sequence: TGTGCCAGCAGTTACTCGGCGGCGATCAATCAGCCCCAGCATTTT.

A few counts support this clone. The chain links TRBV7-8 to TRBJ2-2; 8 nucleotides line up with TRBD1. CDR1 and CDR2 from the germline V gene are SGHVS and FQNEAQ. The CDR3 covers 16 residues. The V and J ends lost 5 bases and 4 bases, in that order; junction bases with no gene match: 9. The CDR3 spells CASSHRTGRTTGELFF. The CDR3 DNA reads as TGTGCCAGCAGCCATCGGACAGGGCGGACCACCGGGGAGCTGTTTTTT.

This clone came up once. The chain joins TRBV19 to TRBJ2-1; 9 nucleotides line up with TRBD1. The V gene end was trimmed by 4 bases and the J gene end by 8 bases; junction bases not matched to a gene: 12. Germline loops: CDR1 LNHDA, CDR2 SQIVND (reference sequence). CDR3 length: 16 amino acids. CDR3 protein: CASSRIPGQGNHEQFF. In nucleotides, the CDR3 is TGTGCCAGTAGTAGGATTCCGGGACAGGGTAACCATGAGCAGTTCTTC.

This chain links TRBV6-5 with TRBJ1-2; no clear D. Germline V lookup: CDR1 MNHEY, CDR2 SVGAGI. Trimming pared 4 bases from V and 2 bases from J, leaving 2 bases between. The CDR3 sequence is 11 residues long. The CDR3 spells CASSSNYGYTF. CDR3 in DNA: TGTGCCAGCAGTTCGAACTATGGCTACACCTTC.

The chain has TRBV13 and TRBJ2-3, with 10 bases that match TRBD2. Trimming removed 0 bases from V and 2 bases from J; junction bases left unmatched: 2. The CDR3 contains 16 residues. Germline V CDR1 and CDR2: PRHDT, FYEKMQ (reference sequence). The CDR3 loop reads CASSLGLAGNTDTQYF. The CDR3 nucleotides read TGTGCCAGCAGCTTAGGACTAGCGGGAAACACAGATACGCAGTATTTT.

CDR3 nucleotides: TGTGCCAGCAGTCTACAGGGAGCTAGGATGGATACGCAGTATTTT. Its translation: CASSLQGARMDTQYF. V usage is TRBV6-5 and J usage is TRBJ2-3; D is perhaps TRBD1 (6 bases). The CDR3 has 15 amino acids. Trimming stripped 5 bases from V and 6 bases from J, with 18 bases between. Germline V CDR1 and CDR2: MNHEY, SVGAGI.

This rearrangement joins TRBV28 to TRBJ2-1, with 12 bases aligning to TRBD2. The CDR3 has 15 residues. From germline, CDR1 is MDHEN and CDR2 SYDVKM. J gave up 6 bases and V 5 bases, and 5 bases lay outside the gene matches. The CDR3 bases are TGTGCCAGCAGTCCCCCGGGACTAGCGGGCAATGAGCAGTTCTTC. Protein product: CASSPPGLAGNEQFF.

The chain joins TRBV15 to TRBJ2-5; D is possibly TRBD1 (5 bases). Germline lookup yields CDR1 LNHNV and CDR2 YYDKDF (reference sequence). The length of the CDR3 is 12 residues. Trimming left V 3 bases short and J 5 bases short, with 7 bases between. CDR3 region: CATSRGHETQYF. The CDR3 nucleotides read TGTGCCACCAGCAGGGGGCACGAGACCCAGTACTTC.